These 16 T cell receptor beta chains were all obtained from the same sample, sequenced in a study of blood T cell repertoires in COVID-19. The assay was immunoSEQ multiplex PCR, and TCRdb's table has in-frame clones only and misses some. The data show roughly 78,000 clones, with 75% to 90% seen just once and around 0.6% held by the top ten. Sequenced material: peripheral blood. These TCRs come from a man between 60 and 70 years old with acute or convalescent COVID-19.

The gene calls are TRBV6-1 and TRBJ2-3; 7 positions agree with TRBD2. J gave up 4 bases and V 2 bases, and 12 bases lay outside the gene matches. Germline assignment: CDR1 MNHNS and CDR2 SASEGT. This CDR3 spans 17 amino acids. The CDR3 region is CASSEPLSTGGSDTQYF. The CDR3 nucleotides read TGTGCCAGCAGTGAACCCCTCTCCACGGGGGGTTCAGATACGCAGTATTTT.

This chain connects TRBV4-1 to TRBJ1-2; D perhaps matches TRBD1 (6 bases). The germline V gene encodes CDR1 MGHRA and CDR2 YSYEKL. There are 13 residues in the CDR3. Trimming shortened V by 5 bases and J by 4 bases, and 11 bases separated the two germline ends. The CDR3 DNA reads as TGCGCCAGCAGCACCCAGGGGTTCTATGGCTACACCTTC. Protein sequence: CASSTQGFYGYTF.

The sample holds one count of this clone. The chain uses TRBV2 and TRBJ2-1, with TRBD2 matching over 11 bases. CDR1 and CDR2 (germline): SNHLY, FYNNEI. J was trimmed by 6 bases and V by 7 bases; bases with no gene match: 11. The CDR3 totals 16 residues. This CDR3 is CASMQGSGRGGNEQFF. In nucleotides, the CDR3 is TGTGCCAGCATGCAAGGTAGCGGGAGGGGAGGCAATGAGCAGTTCTTC.

The chain joins TRBV28 to TRBJ1-1; D call uncertain. Germline V CDR1 and CDR2: MDHEN, SYDVKM. With 7 bases removed from V and 1 base from J, the gap between germline ends came to 10 bases. The CDR3 contains 13 residues. CDR3 region: CASKEGGNTEAFF. The DNA for the CDR3 is TGTGCCAGCAAAGAGGGCGGGAACACTGAAGCTTTCTTT.

J is TRBJ2-7 and V is TRBV19; TRBD2 matches 12 bases. The CDR3 covers 16 residues. The germline CDR1 and CDR2 sequences are LNHDA and SQIVND (reference sequence). Trimming at V came to 3 bases and at J to 4 bases, leaving 7 bases not matched to a gene. The CDR3 DNA is TGTGCCAGTAGTATCGCTAGCGGGAGGGCCGAGTACGAGCAGTACTTC. This translates into CASSIASGRAEYEQYF.

This clone was counted between two and nine times. J is TRBJ1-4 and V is TRBV24-1, with 9 bases aligning to TRBD1. The J segment lost 7 bases and the V segment lost 10 bases, leaving 6 bases of the junction unmatched. The germline V gene encodes CDR1 KGHDR and CDR2 SFDVKD. CDR3 length: 13 residues. This CDR3 reads CATRGTGSEKLFF. In nucleotides, the CDR3 is TGTGCCACAAGAGGGACAGGGAGTGAAAAACTGTTTTTT.

CDR3 loop: CATTARETYNEQFF. The DNA for the CDR3 is TGTGCCACGACCGCGCGGGAGACCTACAATGAGCAGTTCTTC. The V call is TRBV19, the J call TRBJ2-1; the match to TRBD2 covers 7 bases. V trimming: 10 bases; J trimming: 2 bases; junction bases outside the gene matches: 8. The CDR3 totals 14 residues. Germline V gene data show CDR1 as LNHDA and CDR2 as SQIVND (reference sequence).

The V gene is TRBV6-1, the J gene TRBJ2-3; 7 bases are a match to TRBD2. The junction had 22 bases not matched to a gene; V was cut back by 1 base and J by 0 bases. CDR1 is MNHNS, CDR2 SASEGT, per germline. The CDR3 spans 22 residues. The CDR3 sequence: CASSEEAPGGRADWDSTDTQYF. The CDR3, as DNA: TGTGCCAGCAGTGAAGAGGCCCCTGGTGGGAGGGCTGATTGGGATAGCACAGATACGCAGTATTTT.

This clone showed up just a few times. The DNA for the CDR3 is TGTGCCAGTAGTATAGGCATCCTTAAGAGCCGCTTTTACAATGAGCAGTTCTTC. Translating it yields CASSIGILKSRFYNEQFF. The rearrangement uses TRBV19 and TRBJ2-1; D gene uncertain. CDR1 LNHDA and CDR2 SQIVND come from the germline V gene (reference sequence). V was shortened by 1 base and J by 4 bases, with 20 bases between the two germline ends. The CDR3 has 18 amino acids.

This clone was seen a few times. V and J are TRBV5-1 and TRBJ2-5; 9 bases are a match to TRBD2. Unmatched junction bases numbered 11, after V lost 1 base and J lost 1 base. This CDR3 has 18 amino acids. Germline V lookup: CDR1 SGHRS, CDR2 YFSETQ. This CDR3 reads CASSLSKRGATFQETQYF. In DNA, the CDR3 is TGCGCCAGCAGCTTGTCCAAGCGGGGGGCCACCTTCCAAGAGACCCAGTACTTC.

Of note for this clone: Different DNA sequences within this sample yield the same CDR3. V and J are TRBV7-3 and TRBJ2-3; TRBD2 matches 10 bases. Trimming at V came to 5 bases and at J to 0 bases, leaving 2 bases not matched to a gene. The CDR3 has 15 residues. Germline V gives CDR1 SGHTA, CDR2 FQGTGA. CDR3 residues: CASSQAGGSTDTQYF. Written as DNA, the CDR3 is TGTGCCAGCAGCCAAGCGGGAGGGAGCACAGATACGCAGTATTTT.

This clone has a single count. J is TRBJ2-5 and V is TRBV27; D possibly corresponds to TRBD1 (6 bases). The germline V gene has CDR1 MNHEY and CDR2 SMNVEV (reference sequence). The CDR3 covers 14 residues. The V gene lost 5 bases and the J gene lost 4 bases, with 14 bases spanning the gap. CDR3 in DNA: TGTGCCAGCAGTCCCTTCCAGGGGCCAGAGACCCAGTACTTC. This encodes CASSPFQGPETQYF.

This chain joins TRBV5-1 and TRBJ2-2, with 10 bases fitting TRBD1. After removal of 4 bases from V and 2 bases from J, the junction contained 5 bases not matched to a gene. This CDR3 contains 16 residues. Germline V gene data show CDR1 as SGHRS and CDR2 as YFSETQ. The DNA for the CDR3 is TGCGCCAGCAGCAAGGGGACAGGGGAAAACACCGGGGAGCTGTTTTTT. Encoded protein: CASSKGTGENTGELFF.

The chain's CDR3 is CASSDVTGIGNTIYF. The CDR3 DNA reads as TGTGCCAGCAGTGACGTGACAGGGATCGGAAACACCATATATTTT. The rearrangement uses TRBV25-1 and TRBJ1-3; 7 positions match TRBD1. V trimming: 3 bases; J trimming: 4 bases; junction bases outside the gene matches: 6. Looked up from germline, CDR1 is MGHDK and CDR2 is SYGVNS. CDR3 length equals 15 residues.

The V call is TRBV5-1, the J call TRBJ2-1; D is uncertain. V was trimmed by 0 bases and J by 3 bases, leaving 13 bases between them. The CDR3 sequence is 16 residues long. Germline V gives CDR1 SGHRS, CDR2 YFSETQ. The CDR3 sequence is CASSLVLGARYNEQFF. The CDR3 DNA follows: TGCGCCAGCAGCTTGGTTCTAGGTGCCCGCTACAATGAGCAGTTCTTC.

The chain has TRBV27 and TRBJ1-1; 10 bases are a match to TRBD1. The CDR3 runs 15 residues. The V and J ends lost 5 bases and 11 bases, in that order; junction bases with no gene match: 14. Germline V gene sequence: CDR1 MNHEY, CDR2 SMNVEV (reference sequence). This CDR3 is CASSRQAGTGVSAFF. CDR3 sequence (DNA): TGTGCCAGCAGTCGGCAAGCCGGGACAGGGGTGTCTGCTTTCTTT.